One and the same sample provided the 10 T cell receptor beta chains below, sequenced in a study of OX40 agonist ivuxolimab in advanced cancers. Assay used: immunoSEQ multiplex PCR; TCRdb lists only in-frame clones, some missing. In the table there are 50,000 to 60,000 clones, approximately 82% of which are singletons. The input for sequencing was CD4+ or CD8+ T cells sorted from blood, taken in a trial of the OX40 agonist ivuxolimab. The receptors come from an adult with an advanced solid tumor such as melanoma, head and neck, liver or kidney cancer.

The chain carries TRBV6-5 and TRBJ1-2, with 10 bases matching TRBD1. Trimming removed 4 bases from V and 7 bases from J; junction bases left unmatched: 9. CDR1 MNHEY and CDR2 SVGAGI come from the germline V gene. This CDR3 contains 15 residues. For the CDR3, the DNA is TGTGCCAGCAGTTCGAGGACAGGGGGGACGTCTGGCTACACCTTC. This codes for CASSSRTGGTSGYTF.

This chain links TRBV7-2 with TRBJ2-3; TRBD2 aligns across 10 bases. The germline gives CDR1 SGHTA, CDR2 FQGNSA. The CDR3 has 16 amino acids. V shed 4 bases and J 4 bases; nucleotides not matched to a gene: 8. The DNA for the CDR3 is TGTGCCAGCAGCTCAGAGCGGGAGGGCCCCGCAGATACGCAGTATTTT. It encodes CASSSEREGPADTQYF. Using reference TRBV7-2 and TRBJ2-3 for the parts outside the CDR3, the full variable domain is GAGVSQSPSNKVTEKGKDVELRCDPISGHTALYWYRQSLGQGLEFLIYFQGNSAPDKSGLPSDRFSAERTGGSVSTLTIQRTQQEDSAVYLCASSSEREGPADTQYFGPGTRLTVL.

The chain combines TRBV11-3 with TRBJ2-2; 14 positions match TRBD2. This CDR3 spans 18 amino acids. Germline lookup yields CDR1 SGHNT and CDR2 YENEEA. V gave up 5 bases and J gave up 4 bases; unmatched junction bases: 9. The CDR3 nucleotides read TGTGCCAGCAGCCGAGGACTAGCGGGGGGACCGGGCACCGGGGAGCTGTTTTTT. It is translated as CASSRGLAGGPGTGELFF.

This chain connects TRBV7-9 to TRBJ1-2, with 7 positions matching TRBD1. Germline V gene data show CDR1 as SEHNR and CDR2 as FQNEAQ (reference sequence). V shed 1 base, J shed 8 bases, and the junction held 4 bases outside the gene matches. The CDR3 loop spans 13 amino acids. The CDR3 nucleotides read TGTGCCAGCAGCTTAGGAGGGGGCGAAGGCTACACCTTC. Amino acids: CASSLGGGEGYTF.

The chain recombines TRBV11-2 with TRBJ2-7; 11 nucleotides agree with TRBD2. From germline, CDR1 is SGHAT and CDR2 FQNNGV. J lost 0 bases, V lost 5 bases, and 3 bases had no gene match. This CDR3 has 15 amino acids. The CDR3 region is CASSLAGGGSYEQYF. The CDR3 region has the DNA TGTGCCAGCAGCCTAGCGGGAGGAGGCTCCTACGAGCAGTACTTC.

The V call is TRBV5-5, the J call TRBJ2-3, with a possible D match to TRBD1 (5 bases). V shed 6 bases and J shed 4 bases, with 15 bases lying between them. The CDR3 loop spans 14 amino acids. Germline CDR1 reads SGHKS; CDR2 reads YYEKEE (reference sequence). The CDR3 nucleotides read TGTGCCAGCATGACAGTATGGACGGCAGATACGCAGTATTTT. Protein: CASMTVWTADTQYF.

This clone ranks as medium-sized. The chain recombines TRBV19 with TRBJ2-7; TRBD1 matches at 8 bases. The V gene's germline CDR1 is LNHDA and CDR2 SQIVND (reference sequence). J was trimmed by 5 bases and V by 4 bases; bases with no gene match: 7. There are 14 residues in the CDR3. CDR3: CASSNQGARHEQYF. The CDR3 bases are TGTGCCAGTAGTAATCAGGGGGCTCGTCACGAGCAGTACTTC. Combining the CDR3 with reference TRBV19 and TRBJ2-7 gives the whole variable domain DGGITQSPKYLFRKEGQNVTLSCEQNLNHDAMYWYRQDPGQGLRLIYYSQIVNDFQKGDIAEGYSVSREKKESFPLTVTSAQKNPTAFYLCASSNQGARHEQYFGPGTRLTVT.

This clone was counted once. The rearrangement uses TRBV19 and TRBJ2-4; no definite D call. The CDR3 has 14 residues. Between the trimmed V and J ends, which lost 3 bases and 0 bases, there was a span of 6 bases. Germline CDR1 LNHDA, CDR2 SQIVND (reference sequence). CDR3 coding DNA: TGTGCCAGTAGTATGTCAGTAGCCAAAAACATTCAGTACTTC. Amino acid sequence: CASSMSVAKNIQYF. Complete variable domain (other parts from reference TRBV19 and TRBJ2-4): DGGITQSPKYLFRKEGQNVTLSCEQNLNHDAMYWYRQDPGQGLRLIYYSQIVNDFQKGDIAEGYSVSREKKESFPLTVTSAQKNPTAFYLCASSMSVAKNIQYFGAGTRLSVL.

The chain carries TRBV6-6 and TRBJ1-5; D is undetermined. Germline values: CDR1 MNHNY, CDR2 SVGAGI (reference sequence). V gave up 0 bases and J gave up 1 base, with 10 bases separating them. The CDR3 spans 16 residues. CDR3 nucleotide sequence: TGTGCCAGCAGTTACTCGTGGGTGGGAAGCAATCAGCCCCAGCATTTT. Translated, it gives CASSYSWVGSNQPQHF.

The chain uses TRBV15 and TRBJ2-5, with D perhaps matching TRBD1 or TRBD2 (5 bases each). V lost 3 bases and J lost 1, with 9 bases in between. In germline, CDR1 is LNHNV, CDR2 YYDKDF (reference sequence). The CDR3 is made up of 14 amino acids. The CDR3 region is CATSRAGSQETQYF. CDR3 coding DNA: TGTGCCACCAGCAGGGCAGGGAGCCAAGAGACCCAGTACTTC.